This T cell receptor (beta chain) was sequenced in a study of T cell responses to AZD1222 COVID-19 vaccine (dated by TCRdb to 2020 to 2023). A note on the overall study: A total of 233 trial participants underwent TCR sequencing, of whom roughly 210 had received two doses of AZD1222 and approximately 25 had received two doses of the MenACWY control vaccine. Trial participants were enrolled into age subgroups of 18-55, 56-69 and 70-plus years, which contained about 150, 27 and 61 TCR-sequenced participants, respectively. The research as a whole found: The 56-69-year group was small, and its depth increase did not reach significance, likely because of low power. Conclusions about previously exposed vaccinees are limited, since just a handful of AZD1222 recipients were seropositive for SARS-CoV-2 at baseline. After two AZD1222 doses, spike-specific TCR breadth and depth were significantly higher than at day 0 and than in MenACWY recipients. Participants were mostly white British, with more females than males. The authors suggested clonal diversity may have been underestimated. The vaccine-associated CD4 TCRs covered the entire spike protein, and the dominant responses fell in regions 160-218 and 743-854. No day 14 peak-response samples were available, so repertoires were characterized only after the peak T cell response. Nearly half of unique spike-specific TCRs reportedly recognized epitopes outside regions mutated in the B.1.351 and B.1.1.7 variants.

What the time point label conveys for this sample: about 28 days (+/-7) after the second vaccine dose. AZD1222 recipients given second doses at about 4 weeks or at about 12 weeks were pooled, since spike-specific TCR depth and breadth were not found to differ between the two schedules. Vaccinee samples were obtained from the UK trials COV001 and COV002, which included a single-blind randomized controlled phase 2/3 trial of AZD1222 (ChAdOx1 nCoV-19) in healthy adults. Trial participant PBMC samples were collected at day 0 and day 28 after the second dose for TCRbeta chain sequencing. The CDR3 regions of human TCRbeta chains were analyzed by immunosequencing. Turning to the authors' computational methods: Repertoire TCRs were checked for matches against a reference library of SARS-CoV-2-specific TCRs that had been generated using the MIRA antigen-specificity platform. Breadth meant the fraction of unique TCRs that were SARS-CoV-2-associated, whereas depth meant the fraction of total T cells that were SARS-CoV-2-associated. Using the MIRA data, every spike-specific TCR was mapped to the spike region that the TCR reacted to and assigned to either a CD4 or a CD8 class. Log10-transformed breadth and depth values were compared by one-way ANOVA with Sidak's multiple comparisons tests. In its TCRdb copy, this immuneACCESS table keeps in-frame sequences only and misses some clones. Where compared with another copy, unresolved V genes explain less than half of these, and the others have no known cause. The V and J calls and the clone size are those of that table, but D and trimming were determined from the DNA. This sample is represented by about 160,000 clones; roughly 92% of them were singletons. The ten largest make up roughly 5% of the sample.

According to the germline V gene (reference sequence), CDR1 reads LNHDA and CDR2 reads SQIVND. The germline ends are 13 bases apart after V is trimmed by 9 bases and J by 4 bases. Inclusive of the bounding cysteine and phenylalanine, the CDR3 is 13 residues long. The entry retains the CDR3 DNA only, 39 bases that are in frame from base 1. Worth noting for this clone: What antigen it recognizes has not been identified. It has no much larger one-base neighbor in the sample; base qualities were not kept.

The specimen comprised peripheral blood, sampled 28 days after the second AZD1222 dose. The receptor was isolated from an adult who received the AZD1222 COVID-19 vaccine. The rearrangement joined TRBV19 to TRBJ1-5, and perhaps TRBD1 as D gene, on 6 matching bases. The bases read TGTGCCAGCGCCGAGGGGGGTAATCAGCCCCAGCATTTT. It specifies CASAEGGNQPQHF.